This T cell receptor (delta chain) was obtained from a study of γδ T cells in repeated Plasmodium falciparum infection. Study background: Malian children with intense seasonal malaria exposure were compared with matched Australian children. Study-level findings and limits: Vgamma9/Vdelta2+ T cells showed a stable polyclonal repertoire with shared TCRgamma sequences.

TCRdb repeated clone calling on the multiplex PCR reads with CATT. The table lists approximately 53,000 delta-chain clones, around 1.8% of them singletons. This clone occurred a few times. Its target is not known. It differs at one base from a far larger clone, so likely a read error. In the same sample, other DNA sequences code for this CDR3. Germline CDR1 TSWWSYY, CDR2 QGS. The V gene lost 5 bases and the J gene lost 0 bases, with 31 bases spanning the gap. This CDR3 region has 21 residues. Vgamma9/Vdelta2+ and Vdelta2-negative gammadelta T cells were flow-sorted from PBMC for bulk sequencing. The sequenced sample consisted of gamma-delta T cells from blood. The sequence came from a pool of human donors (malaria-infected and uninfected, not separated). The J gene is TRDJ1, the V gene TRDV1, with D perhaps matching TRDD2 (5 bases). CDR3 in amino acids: CALGNTYGWCGKRLYTDKLIF. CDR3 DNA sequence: TGTGCTCTTGGGAACACCTACGGTTGGTGTGGAAAACGCCTTTACACCGATAAACTCATCTTT.